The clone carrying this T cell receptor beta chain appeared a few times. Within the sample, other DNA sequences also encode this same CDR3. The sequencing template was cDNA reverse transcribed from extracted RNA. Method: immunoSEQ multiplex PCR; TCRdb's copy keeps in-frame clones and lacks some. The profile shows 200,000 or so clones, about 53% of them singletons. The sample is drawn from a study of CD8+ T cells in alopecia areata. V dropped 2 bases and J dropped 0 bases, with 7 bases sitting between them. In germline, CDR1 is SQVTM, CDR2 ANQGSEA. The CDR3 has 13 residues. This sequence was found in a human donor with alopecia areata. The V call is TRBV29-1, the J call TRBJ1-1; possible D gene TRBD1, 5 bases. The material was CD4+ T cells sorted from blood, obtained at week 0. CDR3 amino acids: CSVERDLNTEAFF. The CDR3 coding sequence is TGCAGCGTTGAAAGGGACCTGAACACTGAAGCTTTCTTT.